The next 32 T cell receptor beta chains were all read from a single sample in a study of blood T cell repertoires in COVID-19. The assay was immunoSEQ multiplex PCR, and TCRdb's table has in-frame clones only and misses some. This sample has more than 300,000 clones, with approximately 89% found just once. Sequenced: PBMCs or T cells enriched from blood (not recorded which). The receptors derive from a woman in her twenties or thirties who had recovered from COVID-19.

The chain employs TRBV4-1 and TRBJ2-7; D may be TRBD1 (6 bases). The ends were cut back, 1 base at V and 5 bases at J, with 18 bases in the middle. This CDR3 contains 16 residues. In germline, CDR1 is MGHRA, CDR2 YSYEKL. The CDR3 coding sequence is TGCGCCAGCAGCCAAGTTGGTCGGCGCAGGGGCCACGAGCAGTACTTC. This codes for CASSQVGRRRGHEQYF.

The gene calls are TRBV19 and TRBJ2-7; TRBD1 matches 12 bases. Germline V gene data show CDR1 as LNHDA and CDR2 as SQIVND (reference sequence). With 10 bases clipped from V and 9 bases from J, the junction kept 10 bases outside the gene matches. The CDR3 is 13 amino acids. The CDR3, as DNA: TGTGCCACCGGGACAGGGGGCGAATCAAGGCAGTACTTC. It encodes CATGTGGESRQYF. The full variable domain, completed using reference TRBV19 and TRBJ2-7, is DGGITQSPKYLFRKEGQNVTLSCEQNLNHDAMYWYRQDPGQGLRLIYYSQIVNDFQKGDIAEGYSVSREKKESFPLTVTSAQKNPTAFYLCATGTGGESRQYFGPGTRLTVT.

The chain links TRBV27 to TRBJ1-1; TRBD1 is a possible D gene (5 bases). V lost 5 bases and J 6 bases, leaving 16 bases between the germline ends. The CDR3 runs 14 residues. The germline gives CDR1 MNHEY, CDR2 SMNVEV (reference sequence). The CDR3 nucleotides read TGTGCCAGCAGTCCCCAGTTGGGGGGGGCTGAAGCTTTCTTT. Its translation: CASSPQLGGAEAFF.

This clone occurred a few times. V and J are TRBV10-3 and TRBJ2-7; TRBD1 agrees at 8 bases. From germline, CDR1 is ENHRY and CDR2 SYGVKD. The CDR3 runs to 16 residues. V gave up 6 bases and J gave up 2 bases; unmatched junction bases: 12. The CDR3 region is CAISADGQGGAYEQYF. CDR3 coding DNA: TGTGCCATCAGCGCCGACGGACAGGGTGGCGCCTACGAGCAGTACTTC.

The V gene is TRBV9, the J gene TRBJ2-3, with TRBD1 matching over 7 bases. CDR1 and CDR2 from the germline V gene are SGDLS and YYNGEE. The V gene end was trimmed by 6 bases and the J gene end by 4 bases; junction bases not matched to a gene: 5. CDR3 length equals 13 residues. The chain's CDR3 is CASTRQGSDTQYF. The DNA of the CDR3 is TGTGCCAGCACCAGACAGGGATCAGATACGCAGTATTTT.

The chain is built from TRBV6-1 and TRBJ1-2, with D tentatively TRBD1 (6 bases). V dropped 3 bases and J dropped 3 bases, with 11 bases sitting between them. This CDR3 is 14 amino acids long. Germline CDR1 reads MNHNS; CDR2 reads SASEGT. The DNA of the CDR3 is TGTGCCAGCAGTGAGAAGGGGGATTACTATGGCTACACCTTC. This encodes CASSEKGDYYGYTF.

The chain employs TRBV6-5 and TRBJ2-7; maybe TRBD2 (6 bases). V was clipped by 5 bases and J by 2 bases, with 16 bases between them. Germline V gene sequence: CDR1 MNHEY, CDR2 SVGAGI. The CDR3 has 15 residues. The CDR3 DNA follows: TGTGCCAGCAGTCCCCGACACGGGGAGGCCTACGAGCAGTACTTC. It specifies CASSPRHGEAYEQYF.

This clone occurred a few times. The gene calls are TRBV18 and TRBJ1-2; D is unclear. Trimming removed 3 bases from V and 0 bases from J, with 11 bases in between. The CDR3 totals 15 residues. Germline assignment: CDR1 KGHSH and CDR2 LQKENI. The CDR3 bases are TGTGCCAGCTCACCTCAGGATCTCACTAACTATGGCTACACCTTC. It encodes CASSPQDLTNYGYTF.

The rearrangement uses TRBV28 and TRBJ2-7; 7 bases line up with TRBD1. The CDR3 has 14 amino acids. CDR1 is MDHEN and CDR2 is SYDVKM in the germline V gene. Trimming took 6 bases from V and 4 from J; bases not matched to a gene: 9. This CDR3 reads CASRTGTALYEQYF. CDR3 coding DNA: TGTGCCAGCAGAACCGGGACAGCTTTGTACGAGCAGTACTTC.

The chain links TRBV5-4 to TRBJ1-2, with a tentative D call TRBD1 (6 bases). Germline CDR1 and CDR2: SGHNT and YYREEE (reference sequence). V lost 2 bases and J 3 bases, leaving 17 bases between the germline ends. The CDR3 loop spans 16 amino acids. CDR3 loop: CASSFQGDRCDYGYTF. The CDR3, as DNA: TGTGCCAGCAGCTTCCAAGGCGACAGGTGCGACTATGGCTACACCTTC.

This chain links TRBV5-1 with TRBJ2-3; D is possibly TRBD1 (6 bases). In germline, CDR1 is SGHRS, CDR2 YFSETQ. This CDR3 is 17 amino acids long. Trimming took off 4 bases at V and 0 bases at J, with 18 bases between the two ends. The CDR3 loop is CASSGGMDSRSTDTQYF. For the CDR3, the DNA is TGCGCCAGCAGCGGGGGCATGGACAGCCGTAGCACAGATACGCAGTATTTT.

This clone appeared once. The chain combines TRBV7-2 with TRBJ1-1; D is undetermined. Per germline, CDR1 SGHTA and CDR2 FQGNSA. The CDR3 length is 14 residues. Trimming took 2 bases from V and 0 from J, leaving 7 bases between them. CDR3 amino acids: CASSLTEMNTEAFF. The CDR3 region has the DNA TGTGCCAGCAGCTTAACAGAAATGAACACTGAAGCTTTCTTT.

The chain employs TRBV7-2 and TRBJ1-5, with a possible D match to TRBD1 (6 bases). The CDR3 loop spans 15 amino acids. V was cut by 0 bases and J by 7 bases, with 13 bases left in between. From germline, CDR1 is SGHTA and CDR2 FQGNSA. The CDR3 loop reads CASSLATRGGQPQHF. The CDR3 region has the DNA TGTGCCAGCAGCTTAGCAACCAGGGGTGGGCAGCCCCAGCATTTT.

The rearrangement joins TRBV30 to TRBJ1-2, with D unresolved. V dropped 2 bases and J dropped 5 bases, with 6 bases sitting between them. CDR3 length: 11 amino acids. Germline loops: CDR1 GTSNPN, CDR2 SVGIG (reference sequence). The CDR3 here is CAWSPGYGYTF. The CDR3 nucleotides are TGTGCCTGGAGTCCGGGGTATGGCTACACCTTC.

This chain joins TRBV12-5 and TRBJ2-5; TRBD2 aligns across 7 bases. Germline V gene data show CDR1 as LGHNT and CDR2 as FRNRAP. The CDR3 is made up of 16 amino acids. Trimming took 1 base from V and 3 from J; bases not matched to a gene: 8. The CDR3 protein is CASGLAKDGTKETQYF. The CDR3, as DNA: TGTGCTAGTGGTTTGGCTAAGGACGGGACTAAAGAGACCCAGTACTTC.

V and J are TRBV5-1 and TRBJ2-7; TRBD1 matches at 7 bases. With V trimmed by 4 bases and J by 4 bases, 8 bases remained unmatched. Germline assignment: CDR1 SGHRS and CDR2 YFSETQ. This CDR3 comprises 14 residues. CDR3 protein: CASSPLGTAYEQYF. DNA for the CDR3: TGCGCCAGCAGCCCGCTCGGGACAGCTTACGAGCAGTACTTC.

The chain couples TRBV5-1 to TRBJ2-7, with 10 bases fitting TRBD2. J lost 3 bases, V lost 4 bases, and 7 bases had no gene match. The length of the CDR3 is 15 residues. CDR1 is SGHRS, CDR2 YFSETQ, per germline. The CDR3: CASSRGTSAYYEQYF. CDR3 nucleotide sequence: TGCGCCAGCAGCCGTGGGACTAGCGCGTACTACGAGCAGTACTTC.

The chain links TRBV10-3 to TRBJ2-3, with 7 bases matching TRBD1. V lost 3 bases and J lost 2; bases outside the gene matches: 8. Per germline, CDR1 ENHRY and CDR2 SYGVKD. The CDR3 runs 16 residues. The CDR3 DNA follows: TGTGCCATCAGTGATTTGAGGGGGCCTAACACAGATACGCAGTATTTT. Its translation is CAISDLRGPNTDTQYF.

The rearrangement joins TRBV5-4 to TRBJ2-3, with TRBD1 matching over 9 bases. J lost 4 bases, V lost 0 bases, and 3 bases had no gene match. Germline V gene data show CDR1 as SGHNT and CDR2 as YYREEE (reference sequence). This CDR3 is 15 amino acids long. The DNA for the CDR3 is TGTGCCAGCAGCTTGGGGGACAGGGTAGCAGATACGCAGTATTTT. Residues: CASSLGDRVADTQYF.

This chain links TRBV24-1 with TRBJ1-2; D gene uncertain. V lost 2 bases to trimming and J lost 7 bases, with 13 bases between them. Germline values: CDR1 KGHDR, CDR2 SFDVKD. The CDR3 is 14 amino acids. CDR3 loop: CATSDSYGESGYTF. CDR3 bases: TGTGCCACCAGTGATTCCTATGGGGAGAGTGGCTACACCTTC.

This clone was counted once. The genes are TRBV3-1 (or the pseudogene TRBV3-2) and TRBJ1-5; unclear D gene. Germline lookup yields CDR1 LGHDT and CDR2 YNNKEL (reference sequence). Trimming removed 4 bases from V and 11 bases from J, with 18 bases in between. CDR3 length equals 14 residues. CDR3: CASSPRGESRTQHF. DNA of the CDR3: TGTGCCAGCAGCCCCCGGGGTGAGAGTCGGACCCAGCATTTT.

The CDR3: CASSMRATYYGYTF. CDR3 DNA sequence: TGTGCCAGTAGTATGAGGGCTACATACTATGGCTACACCTTC. J is TRBJ1-2 and V is TRBV19, with D unclear. The V and J ends lost 3 bases and 3 bases respectively, with 11 bases between them. Germline CDR1 reads LNHDA; CDR2 reads SQIVND (reference sequence). The CDR3 length is 14 residues.

The V gene is TRBV7-9, the J gene TRBJ2-7; TRBD1 matches at 7 bases. CDR1 is SEHNR, CDR2 FQNEAQ, per germline (reference sequence). With V trimmed by 1 base and J by 2 bases, 8 bases remained unmatched. This CDR3 has 16 residues. The CDR3 coding sequence is TGTGCCAGCAGCTTAGGTGGGACAGCCTTTCCCTACGAGCAGTACTTC. Translating gives CASSLGGTAFPYEQYF.

This clone has only one observation. The chain employs TRBV5-4 and TRBJ1-4; D remains ambiguous. There are 15 residues in the CDR3. Germline CDR1 and CDR2: SGHNT and YYREEE (reference sequence). Trimming removed 4 bases at V and 7 bases at J, with 17 bases between. The CDR3 reads CASSKPGSEGEKLFF. The CDR3 DNA follows: TGTGCCAGCAGCAAACCGGGATCAGAGGGTGAAAAACTGTTTTTT.

Here the CDR3 DNA reads TGTGCCATCAGTGAGTCTGCCCCCGGTTTGGACGAGCAGTACTTC. Amino acids: CAISESAPGLDEQYF. The gene calls are TRBV10-3 and TRBJ2-7; unclear D gene. Trimming left V 0 bases short and J 5 bases short, with 14 bases between. CDR1 and CDR2 (germline): ENHRY, SYGVKD. This CDR3 region has 15 residues.

This clone has just one count. The chain employs TRBV12-3 or TRBV12-4 and TRBJ2-7, with D tentatively TRBD1 (6 bases). V was clipped by 5 bases and J by 3 bases, with 11 bases between them. The CDR3 runs to 13 residues. CDR3 nucleotide sequence: TGTGCCAGCAGTACAGGGTTAAGCTACGAGCAGTACTTC. This sequence encodes CASSTGLSYEQYF.

The rearrangement links TRBV6-6 to TRBJ2-1, with a weak D call TRBD1 (5 bases). The V gene lost 5 bases and the J gene lost 2 bases, with 10 bases spanning the gap. Germline V CDR1 and CDR2: MNHNY, SVGAGI (reference sequence). The CDR3 runs to 14 residues. The CDR3 sequence is CASSTQGTYNEQFF. The CDR3 coding sequence is TGTGCCAGCAGTACCCAGGGTACCTACAATGAGCAGTTCTTC.

The rearrangement joins TRBV2 to TRBJ2-1; TRBD2 agrees at 9 bases. V lost 9 bases to trimming and J lost 1 base; unmatched junction nucleotides: 4. Germline V gene data show CDR1 as SNHLY and CDR2 as FYNNEI. The CDR3 runs to 14 residues. The CDR3 DNA is TGTGCCAGGGGGAGCGGGAGGTCCTACAATGAGCAGTTCTTC. It translates to CARGSGRSYNEQFF.

The CDR3 DNA sequence: TGCGCCAGCAGCTTGGTAAACACCGGGGAGCTGTTTTTT. The encoded protein is CASSLVNTGELFF. V usage is TRBV5-1 and J usage is TRBJ2-2; unclear D gene. Looked up from germline, CDR1 is SGHRS and CDR2 is YFSETQ. Trimming removed 0 bases at V and 2 bases at J, with 2 bases between. CDR3 length equals 13 residues.

The chain recombines TRBV28 with TRBJ2-2, with TRBD2 as a possible D gene (5 bases). Germline values: CDR1 MDHEN, CDR2 SYDVKM. The CDR3 sequence is 13 residues long. The V and J ends lost 1 base and 6 bases respectively, with 6 bases between them. In DNA, the CDR3 is TGTGCCAGCAGTTTATCCGGGGCCGGGGAGCTGTTTTTT. Translated, it gives CASSLSGAGELFF.

This clone was seen a single time. This chain uses TRBV27 with TRBJ1-4; D might be TRBD1 (6 bases). The CDR3 is 15 residues long. V shed 5 bases and J shed 7 bases, with 17 bases lying between them. From germline, CDR1 is MNHEY and CDR2 SMNVEV (reference sequence). The chain's CDR3 is CASSPGATGFEKLFF. DNA of the CDR3: TGTGCCAGCAGTCCAGGGGCCACAGGATTTGAAAAACTGTTTTTT.

This rearrangement joins TRBV9 to TRBJ1-5, with TRBD1 identical over 7 bases. The junction had 6 bases not matched to a gene; V was cut back by 2 bases and J by 1 base. CDR1 and CDR2 from the germline V gene are SGDLS and YYNGEE. This CDR3 is 16 amino acids long. Here the CDR3 reads CASSVTGTASNQPQHF. The CDR3, as DNA: TGTGCCAGCAGCGTGACAGGGACGGCCAGCAATCAGCCCCAGCATTTT.